The T cell receptor beta chain under discussion was sequenced for a study of blood T cell repertoires in COVID-19. The method was immunoSEQ multiplex PCR; TCRdb's version includes in-frame clones alone and lacks a portion of them. The data show about 170,000 clones, 80% to 85% seen once. Germline V gene sequence: CDR1 SGDLS, CDR2 YYNGEE. Trimming took 0 bases from V and 1 from J, leaving 14 bases between them. The CDR3 is 17 amino acids. V usage is TRBV9 and J usage is TRBJ2-1, with D perhaps matching TRBD2 (6 bases). The TCR sequence derives from a human donor with acute or convalescent COVID-19. The donor label of this sample is uncertain. The sample consisted of peripheral blood. The CDR3 nucleotides are TGTGCCAGCAGCGTAGGTTACGGGGGTGGGTCCTACAATGAGCAGTTCTTC. It yields the protein CASSVGYGGGSYNEQFF.